The clone carrying this T cell receptor beta chain was seen ten or more times. This entry belongs to a study of Graves' ophthalmopathy and Graves' hyperthyroidism. Being free of ophthalmopathy for 18 months of follow-up defined stable hyperthyroidism. The authors amplified TCR beta CDR3 regions, and they did so from RNA transcripts for repertoire sequencing. HTBI-primed first-round RT-PCR preceded second-round multiplex PCR. TCRdb re-derived calls from the multiplex PCR reads in MiXCR, one entry per CDR3 protein. The sample gives a few hundred thousand distinct CDR3 sequences, roughly 14% of which show up once; around 6.6% is in the top ten. This CDR3 region has 13 residues. Germline CDR1 reads DFQATT; CDR2 reads SNEGSKA (reference sequence). The V end was cut by 7 bases, the J end by 6 bases, with 15 bases between.

This clonotype was obtained from a woman aged 18-29 years with stable Graves' hyperthyroidism. The sequencing sample was made of peripheral blood. The V call is TRBV20-1, the J call TRBJ2-2; D remains unclear. The CDR3 region has the DNA TGCAGTGTTCACGCACGGCAGGCCGGGGAGCTGTTTTTT. Translation gives CSVHARQAGELFF.